These 29 T cell receptor beta chains were sequenced from one sample in a study of prognosis after radiotherapy for stage I lung cancer. Genomic DNA provided the template from which TCR beta CDR3 was amplified by two-round multiplex PCR. Primers targeting each individual TRBV and TRBJ gene were applied in first-round PCR. One entry per CDR3 protein results from TCRdb running MiXCR on the multiplex PCR reads. The sample shows some 15,000 distinct CDR3 sequences, 25% to 35% of them seen only once. This sample comprised PBMCs, obtained before or after stereotactic body radiation therapy (not recorded which). The receptor set was obtained from a donor aged 50 or older with non-small cell lung cancer.

This clonotype has a count of ten or more. This chain uses TRBV5-1 with TRBJ2-7; 7 nucleotides agree with TRBD1. V was pared by 1 base and J by 7 bases, with 11 bases of the junction left unmatched. Looked up from germline, CDR1 is SGHRS and CDR2 is YFSETQ. There are 15 residues in the CDR3. In nucleotides, the CDR3 is TGCGCCAGCAGCTTGACCGTCCAGGGGGTAGAGGAGCAGTACTTC. Translating it yields CASSLTVQGVEEQYF.

This clonotype appeared many times. The J gene is TRBJ1-2, the V gene TRBV25-1, with 7 bases fitting TRBD1. V lost 4 bases, J lost 8 bases, and 7 bases stayed unmatched. In germline, CDR1 is MGHDK, CDR2 SYGVNS. The CDR3 runs to 13 residues. CDR3 nucleotide sequence: TGTGCCAGCAGTGCGCAGACAGGGACCGGCTACACCTTC. Translated, it gives CASSAQTGTGYTF.

This clonotype was counted ten times or more. V gene TRBV6-1 combines with J gene TRBJ2-1, with 10 bases aligning to TRBD2. From germline, CDR1 is MNHNS and CDR2 SASEGT. This CDR3 contains 15 residues. Unmatched junction bases numbered 7, after V lost 6 bases and J lost 5 bases. CDR3 region: CASRGGLADHNEQFF. The CDR3 DNA is TGTGCCAGCAGAGGAGGACTAGCGGACCACAATGAGCAGTTCTTC.

This clonotype was observed at least ten times. This rearrangement joins TRBV7-8 to TRBJ1-4; D is unclear. The CDR3 runs to 15 residues. Germline V lookup: CDR1 SGHVS, CDR2 FQNEAQ. Trimming shortened V by 3 bases and J by 7 bases, and 15 bases separated the two germline ends. CDR3 sequence reads: CASSFEGLLGEKLFF. The CDR3 DNA reads TGTGCCAGCAGCTTTGAAGGGCTATTAGGTGAAAAACTGTTTTTT.

This clonotype showed up many times. The chain combines TRBV24-1 with TRBJ1-2; TRBD1 is a possible D gene (6 bases). CDR1 is KGHDR and CDR2 is SFDVKD in the germline V gene. This CDR3 spans 13 amino acids. V dropped 3 bases and J dropped 8 bases, with 12 bases sitting between them. The CDR3, as DNA: TGTGCCACCAGTGATAACAGGGAAAGAGGCTACACCTTC. It translates to CATSDNRERGYTF.

This clonotype turned up a few times. It may be a read error: a sequence one base away is much more abundant. This chain connects TRBV5-1 to TRBJ2-1; 8 bases are a match to TRBD2. V gave up 0 bases and J gave up 4 bases; unmatched junction bases: 9. From germline, CDR1 is SGHRS and CDR2 YFSETQ. The length of the CDR3 is 17 residues. CDR3 sequence: CASSLVLIRGGYNEQFF. The CDR3 nucleotides read TGCGCCAGCAGCTTGGTCCTCATTCGGGGGGGTTACAATGAGCAGTTCTTC.

In this sample, this clonotype is medium-sized. The CDR3 is CASSLNRGQTGELFF. The CDR3 bases are TGTGCCAGCAGCTTAAACAGGGGGCAAACCGGGGAGCTGTTTTTT. This chain connects TRBV7-2 to TRBJ2-2; 9 nucleotides match TRBD1. CDR3 length: 15 amino acids. The J segment lost 5 bases and the V segment lost 2 bases, leaving 3 bases of the junction unmatched. In germline, CDR1 is SGHTA, CDR2 FQGNSA.

This clonotype was recorded at least ten times. The chain joins TRBV11-1 to TRBJ2-7; D uncertain. Germline CDR1 SGHAT, CDR2 FQDESV (reference sequence). Trimming left V 1 base short and J 2 bases short, with 9 bases between. This CDR3 comprises 14 residues. CDR3 sequence reads: CASSLGRRPYEQYF. The CDR3 bases are TGTGCCAGCAGCTTAGGACGCAGACCCTACGAGCAGTACTTC.

Regarding this clonotype: It is likely a read error, because the conserved phenylalanine at the end of the CDR3 is missing. Because the CDR3's place on the DNA is in doubt, the DNA is left out and the CDR3 is given as listed by TCRdb. The chain couples TRBV6-1 to TRBJ2-6; the table calls TRBD1, which could not be checked here. Termini included, the CDR3 measures 15 amino acids. Germline lookup yields CDR1 MNHNS and CDR2 SASEGT. CDR3 loop: CASIPGASGANVLTS.

The rearrangement uses TRBV4-2 and TRBJ2-7; 10 positions match TRBD1. V was clipped by 9 bases and J by 3 bases; unmatched bases: 8. The CDR3 totals 14 residues. Germline CDR1 LGHNA, CDR2 YNFKEQ. CDR3 DNA: TGTGCCAGGATCCAACGGGACAGGGGCTACGAGCAGTACTTC. It encodes CARIQRDRGYEQYF.

Concerning this clonotype itself: A much larger clone lies a single base off, so this may be a read error. The J gene is TRBJ2-7, the V gene TRBV28; D might be TRBD1 (6 bases). Germline CDR1 MDHEN, CDR2 SYDVKM. V gave up 2 bases and J gave up 5 bases, with 16 bases separating them. CDR3 length: 15 residues. As DNA, the CDR3 is TGTGCCAGCAGTTTAGACTCCTTGGGGGCCCACGAGCAGTACTTC. Translated, it gives CASSLDSLGAHEQYF.

In the case of this clonotype: Given a far larger clone just one base away, this is likely a sequencing read error. The chain uses TRBV6-6 and TRBJ2-3; perhaps TRBD2 as D (6 bases). Trimming removed 0 bases at V and 14 bases at J, with 15 bases between. Per the germline V gene, CDR1 is MNHNY and CDR2 is SVGAGI (reference sequence). The CDR3 is 13 residues long. In DNA, the CDR3 is TGTGCCAGCAGTTACTCTACTCTAGCGCGCGGGTATTTT. This codes for CASSYSTLARGYF.

In its sample, this clonotype was seen once. The genes are TRBV28 and TRBJ2-1; 9 bases are shared with TRBD1. CDR3 length: 20 residues. Germline CDR1 MDHEN, CDR2 SYDVKM. V was pared by 5 bases and J by 6 bases, with 23 bases of the junction left unmatched. CDR3 region: CASSHRDRDEDNGNFNEQFF. DNA of the CDR3: TGTGCCAGCAGTCACCGGGACAGGGACGAGGACAATGGGAATTTCAATGAGCAGTTCTTC.

This clonotype was picked up many times. V usage is TRBV29-1 and J usage is TRBJ2-5; 7 bases are shared with TRBD2. The CDR3 consists of 12 residues. Trimming removed 7 bases from V and 7 bases from J; junction bases left unmatched: 9. Germline CDR1 SQVTM, CDR2 ANQGSEA. CDR3 DNA sequence: TGCAGCGGGGGGGGACTGGGAGGGACCCAGTACTTC. Its protein is CSGGGLGGTQYF.

About this clonotype: This sequence is one base from a far larger clone and is likely a read error. This chain connects TRBV6-4 to TRBJ2-5, with a possible D match to TRBD1 (5 bases). The CDR3 totals 17 residues. CDR1 MRHNA and CDR2 SNTAGT come from the germline V gene. V shed 3 bases and J shed 2 bases, with 19 bases lying between them. CDR3 DNA sequence: TGTGCCAGCAGTGAAGCGCATTGGACACTCTCGCAAGAGACCCAGTACTTC. This sequence encodes CASSEAHWTLSQETQYF.

This clonotype is medium-sized in the sample. The chain recombines TRBV2 with TRBJ2-2, with 13 bases aligning to TRBD2. Germline CDR1 reads SNHLY; CDR2 reads FYNNEI. The CDR3 is 17 amino acids. Trimming took 8 bases from V and 3 from J; bases not matched to a gene: 9. The CDR3, as DNA: TGTGCCAGCTCCGACCGGACTAGCGGGAGAGACACCGGGGAGCTGTTTTTT. This translates into CASSDRTSGRDTGELFF.

This clonotype appeared many times. V usage is TRBV5-5 and J usage is TRBJ1-2; D unclear. This CDR3 is built from 12 residues. Germline V gene sequence: CDR1 SGHKS, CDR2 YYEKEE (reference sequence). V lost 2 bases, J lost 7 bases, and 9 bases lay in between. CDR3 in DNA: TGTGCCAGCAGCTTCGCTGTGTTTGGCTACACCTTC. Protein sequence: CASSFAVFGYTF.

This clonotype is judged medium-sized. The V call is TRBV28, the J call TRBJ2-1, with 7 bases fitting TRBD2. V lost 8 bases to trimming and J lost 6 bases; unmatched junction nucleotides: 4. CDR1 MDHEN and CDR2 SYDVKM come from the germline V gene. The CDR3 runs 12 residues. In DNA, the CDR3 is TGTGCCAGCGCGACTAGCCGCAATGAGCAGTTCTTC. This translates into CASATSRNEQFF.

Sample share makes this clonotype medium-sized. This rearrangement joins TRBV6-5 to TRBJ1-2; D perhaps matches TRBD1 (6 bases). Trimming cost V 3 bases and J 4 bases, with 15 bases left between them. This CDR3 region has 15 residues. CDR1 is MNHEY and CDR2 is SVGAGI in the germline V gene. The CDR3, as DNA: TGTGCCAGCAGTTATATATCGGACAGCCCCTATGGCTACACCTTC. Translating it yields CASSYISDSPYGYTF.

This clonotype counts as medium-sized. The chain carries TRBV9 and TRBJ2-1; D unresolved. This CDR3 is built from 14 residues. The germline CDR1 and CDR2 sequences are SGDLS and YYNGEE. V was trimmed by 0 bases and J by 7 bases, leaving 11 bases between them. CDR3 protein: CASSVGISGNEQFF. The CDR3 DNA sequence: TGTGCCAGCAGCGTAGGTATAAGTGGTAATGAGCAGTTCTTC.

This clonotype was seen at least ten times. The CDR3 region has the DNA TGTGCCAGCACCCCCCTAGACAGTTTTTTCGGACTAGCGGGAGGAAAGACCTACAATGAGCAGTTCTTC. Amino acids: CASTPLDSFFGLAGGKTYNEQFF. This sequence joins TRBV6-1 and TRBJ2-1; 14 nucleotides agree with TRBD2. Germline CDR1 reads MNHNS; CDR2 reads SASEGT. The V and J ends lost 7 bases and 2 bases, in that order; junction bases with no gene match: 25. CDR3 length: 23 amino acids.

This clonotype appeared many times. The V gene is TRBV24-1, the J gene TRBJ1-2; D is undetermined. V was cut by 3 bases and J by 4 bases, with 5 bases left in between. The CDR3 is made up of 12 amino acids. Per the germline V gene, CDR1 is KGHDR and CDR2 is SFDVKD. As DNA, the CDR3 is TGTGCCACCAGTGATACTATCTATGGCTACACCTTC. Translating it yields CATSDTIYGYTF.

On this clonotype itself: A read error may produce the germline difference seen at one junction end. The chain employs TRBV12-3 or TRBV12-4 and TRBJ2-1; D ambiguous. The CDR3 extends over 17 amino acids. The CDR3 protein is CASSPALGGRRGNEQLF. CDR3 in DNA: TGTGCCAGCAGTCCAGCCCTAGGCGGTCGTCGCGGAAATGAGCAGCTCTTC.

This clonotype is classed as medium-sized (0.01 to 0.1%). The chain joins TRBV20-1 to TRBJ2-3; D is unresolved. The CDR3 is made up of 13 amino acids. Germline V gene data show CDR1 as DFQATT and CDR2 as SNEGSKA (reference sequence). With 7 bases removed from V and 5 bases from J, the gap between germline ends came to 16 bases. Written as DNA, the CDR3 is TGCAGTGAGCTGGCCCGAGGCGAAGATACGCAGTATTTT. Protein sequence: CSELARGEDTQYF.

The gene calls are TRBV20-1 and TRBJ2-1; TRBD2 aligns across 8 bases. CDR3 length: 14 residues. Germline V gene lookup returns CDR1 DFQATT and CDR2 SNEGSKA (reference sequence). V shed 4 bases and J 10 bases; nucleotides not matched to a gene: 12. In DNA, the CDR3 is TGCAGTGCTATTCACAGTCCAGCGGGAGTCGAGCAGTTCTTC. Translation: CSAIHSPAGVEQFF.

This clonotype was seen many times. A much larger clonotype is one base distant, so this may be a read error. The chain employs TRBV20-1 and TRBJ2-1; 8 bases are shared with TRBD2. Germline V gene sequence: CDR1 DFQATT, CDR2 SNEGSKA (reference sequence). The CDR3 has 15 residues. The CDR3 bases are TGCGGTGCTAGGGGGAGGACTAGCCGGTACCATGAGCAGTTCTTC. Its translation: CGARGRTSRYHEQFF.

This clonotype was seen many times. This chain uses TRBV3-1 with TRBJ1-5, with D unclear. V was trimmed by 4 bases and J by 7 bases, leaving 11 bases between them. The V gene's germline CDR1 is LGHDT and CDR2 YNNKEL (reference sequence). There are 13 residues in the CDR3. The CDR3 region has the DNA TGTGCCAGCAGCCTGACCAGAGGCCAGCCCCAGCATTTT. It yields the protein CASSLTRGQPQHF.

About this clonotype: The junction and the germline gene differ at one end; a read error may be behind it. The rearrangement links TRBV28 to TRBJ1-5; D may be TRBD1 (5 bases). The CDR3 length is 16 residues. Germline V gene data show CDR1 as MDHEN and CDR2 as SYDVKM. The CDR3 DNA is TGTGCCAGCAGTTTAAGGGGCGCGGGTGCGATACAGCCTCAGCATTTC. Encoded protein: CASSLRGAGAIQPQHF.

Worth noting for this clonotype: The junction departs from the called germline gene at one end, perhaps through a read error. This rearrangement joins TRBV7-2 to TRBJ1-5; D perhaps matches TRBD1 (6 bases). CDR1 SGHTA and CDR2 FQGNSA come from the germline V gene. The CDR3 is made up of 15 amino acids. CDR3 nucleotides: TGTGCCAGCAGCACCGGACAGCCGGGCAATCAGCCACAGCATTTT. Protein: CASSTGQPGNQPQHF.